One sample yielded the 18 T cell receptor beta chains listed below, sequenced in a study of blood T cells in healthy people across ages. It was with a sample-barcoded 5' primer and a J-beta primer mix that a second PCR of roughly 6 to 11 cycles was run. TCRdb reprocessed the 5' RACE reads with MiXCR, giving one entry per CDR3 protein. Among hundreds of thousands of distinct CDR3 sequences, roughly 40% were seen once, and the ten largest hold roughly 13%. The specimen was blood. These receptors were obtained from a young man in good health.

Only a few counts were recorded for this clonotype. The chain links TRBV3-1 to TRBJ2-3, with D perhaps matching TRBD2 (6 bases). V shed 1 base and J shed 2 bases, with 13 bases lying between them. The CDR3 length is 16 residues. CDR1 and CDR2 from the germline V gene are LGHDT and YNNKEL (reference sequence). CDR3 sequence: CASSQGAREVTDTQYF. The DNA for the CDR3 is TGTGCCAGCAGCCAAGGGGCCAGGGAGGTCACAGATACGCAGTATTTT.

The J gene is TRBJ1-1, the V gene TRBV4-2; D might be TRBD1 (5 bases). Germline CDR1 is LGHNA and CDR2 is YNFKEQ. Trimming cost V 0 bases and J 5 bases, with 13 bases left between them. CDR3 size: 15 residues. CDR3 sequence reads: CASSQDGTGGTEAFF. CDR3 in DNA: TGTGCCAGCAGCCAAGATGGAACAGGCGGGACTGAAGCTTTCTTT.

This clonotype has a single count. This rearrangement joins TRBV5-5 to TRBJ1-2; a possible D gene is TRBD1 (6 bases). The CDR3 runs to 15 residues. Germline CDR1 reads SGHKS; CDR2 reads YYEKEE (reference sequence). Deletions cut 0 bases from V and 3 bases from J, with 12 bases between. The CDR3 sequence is CASSLETGSYYGYTF. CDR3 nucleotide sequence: TGTGCCAGCAGCTTGGAGACAGGCTCCTACTATGGCTACACCTTC. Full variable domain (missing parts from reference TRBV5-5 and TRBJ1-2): DAGVTQSPTHLIKTRGQQVTLRCSPISGHKSVSWYQQVLGQGPQFIFQYYEKEERGRGNFPDRFSARQFPNYSSELNVNALLLGDSALYLCASSLETGSYYGYTFGSGTRLTVV.

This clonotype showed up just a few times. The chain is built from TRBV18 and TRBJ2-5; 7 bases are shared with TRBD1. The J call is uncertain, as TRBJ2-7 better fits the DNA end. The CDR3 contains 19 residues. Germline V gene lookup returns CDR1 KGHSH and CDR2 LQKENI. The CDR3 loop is CASSPETGHLVAPWYEQYF. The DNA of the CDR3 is TGTGCCAGCTCACCGGAGACAGGGCATTTGGTAGCTCCCTGGTACGAGCAGTACTTC.

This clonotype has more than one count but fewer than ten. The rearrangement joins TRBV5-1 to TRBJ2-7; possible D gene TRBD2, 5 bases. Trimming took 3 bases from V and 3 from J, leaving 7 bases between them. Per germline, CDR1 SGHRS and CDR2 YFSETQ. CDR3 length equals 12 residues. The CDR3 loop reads CASSSGYYEQYF. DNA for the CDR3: TGCGCCAGCAGCTCGGGATACTACGAGCAGTACTTC. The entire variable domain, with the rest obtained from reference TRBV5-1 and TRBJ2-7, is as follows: KAGVTQTPRYLIKTRGQQVTLSCSPISGHRSVSWYQQTPGQGLQFLFEYFSETQRNKGNFPGRFSGRQFSNSRSEMNVSTLELGDSALYLCASSSGYYEQYFGPGTRLTVT.

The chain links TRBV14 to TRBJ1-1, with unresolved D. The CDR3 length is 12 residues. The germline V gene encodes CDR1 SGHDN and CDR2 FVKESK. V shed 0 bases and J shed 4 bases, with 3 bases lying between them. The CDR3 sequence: CASSQDPTEAFF. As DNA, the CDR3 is TGTGCCAGCAGCCAAGACCCCACTGAAGCTTTCTTT.

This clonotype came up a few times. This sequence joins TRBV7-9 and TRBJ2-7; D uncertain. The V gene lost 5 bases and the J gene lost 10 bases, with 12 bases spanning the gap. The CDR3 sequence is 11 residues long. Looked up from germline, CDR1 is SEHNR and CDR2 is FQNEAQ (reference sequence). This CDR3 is CASSPLSYQYF. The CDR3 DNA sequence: TGTGCCAGCAGCCCCCTTTCCTACCAGTACTTC.

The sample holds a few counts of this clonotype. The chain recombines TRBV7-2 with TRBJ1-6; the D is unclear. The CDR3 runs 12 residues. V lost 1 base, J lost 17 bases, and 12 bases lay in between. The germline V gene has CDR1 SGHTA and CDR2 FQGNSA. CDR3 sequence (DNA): TGTGCCAGCAGCTTAGGGGCAGGCCCAATCCACTTT. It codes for CASSLGAGPIHF.

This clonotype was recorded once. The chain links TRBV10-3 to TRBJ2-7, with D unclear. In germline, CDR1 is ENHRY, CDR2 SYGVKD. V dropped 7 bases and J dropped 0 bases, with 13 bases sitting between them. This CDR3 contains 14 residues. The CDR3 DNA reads TGTGCCATCACCCGCGACGGAAGCTCCTACGAGCAGTACTTC. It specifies CAITRDGSSYEQYF.

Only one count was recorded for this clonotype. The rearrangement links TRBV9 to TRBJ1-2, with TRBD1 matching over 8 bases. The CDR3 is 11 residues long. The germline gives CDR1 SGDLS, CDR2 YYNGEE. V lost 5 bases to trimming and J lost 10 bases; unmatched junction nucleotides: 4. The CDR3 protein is CASSLDRVYTF. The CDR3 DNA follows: TGTGCCAGCAGTCTGGACAGGGTCTACACCTTC.

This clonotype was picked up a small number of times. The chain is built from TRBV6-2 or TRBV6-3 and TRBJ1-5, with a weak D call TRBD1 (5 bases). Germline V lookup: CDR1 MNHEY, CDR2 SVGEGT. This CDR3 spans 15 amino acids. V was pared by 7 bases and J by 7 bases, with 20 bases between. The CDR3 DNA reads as TGTGCCAGCACCCCAGAGAGGGGCTCAGGGCAGCCCCAGCATTTT. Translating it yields CASTPERGSGQPQHF.

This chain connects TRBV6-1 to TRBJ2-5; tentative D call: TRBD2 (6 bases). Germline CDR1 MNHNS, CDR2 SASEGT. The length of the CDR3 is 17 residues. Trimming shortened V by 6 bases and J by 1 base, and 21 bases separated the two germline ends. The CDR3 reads CASSRRADMEGQETQYF. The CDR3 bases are TGTGCCAGCAGCCGCCGCGCTGACATGGAGGGCCAAGAGACCCAGTACTTC.

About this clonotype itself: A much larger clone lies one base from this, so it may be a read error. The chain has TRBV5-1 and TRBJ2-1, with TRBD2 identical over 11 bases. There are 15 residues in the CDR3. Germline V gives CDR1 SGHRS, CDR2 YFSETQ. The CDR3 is CVSSWGGTSGNEQFF. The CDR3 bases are TGCGTCAGCAGCTGGGGGGGGACTAGCGGCAATGAGCAGTTCTTC.

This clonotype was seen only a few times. The CDR3: CASRIRQGAEAFF. The CDR3, as DNA: TGTGCCAGCAGGATACGACAGGGTGCTGAAGCTTTCTTT. The chain links TRBV2 to TRBJ1-1, with TRBD1 identical over 7 bases. The CDR3 loop spans 13 amino acids. V was pared by 6 bases and J by 6 bases, with 7 bases of the junction left unmatched. The germline V gene encodes CDR1 SNHLY and CDR2 FYNNEI.

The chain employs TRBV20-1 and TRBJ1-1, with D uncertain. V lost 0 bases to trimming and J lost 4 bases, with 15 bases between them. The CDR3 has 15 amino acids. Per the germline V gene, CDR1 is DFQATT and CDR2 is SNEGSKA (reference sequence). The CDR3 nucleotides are TGCAGTGCTAGAGATCTCAACCCTTCGAGCACTGAAGCTTTCTTT. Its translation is CSARDLNPSSTEAFF.

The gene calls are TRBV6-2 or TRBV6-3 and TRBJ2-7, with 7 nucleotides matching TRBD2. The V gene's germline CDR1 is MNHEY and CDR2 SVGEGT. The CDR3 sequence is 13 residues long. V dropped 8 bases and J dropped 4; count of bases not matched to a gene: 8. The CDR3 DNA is TGTGCCAGCGAGAACAGGCGGGGGTACGAGCAGTACTTC. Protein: CASENRRGYEQYF.

The chain's CDR3 is CASSAAGSGKEELFF. The CDR3 nucleotides are TGTGCCAGCAGCGCTGCAGGGTCGGGGAAAGAGGAGCTGTTTTTT. The rearrangement uses TRBV9 and TRBJ2-2; either TRBD1 or TRBD2 may fit D (5 bases each). The V and J ends lost 3 bases and 10 bases respectively, with 19 bases between them. The CDR3 is made up of 15 amino acids. Per germline, CDR1 SGDLS and CDR2 YYNGEE.

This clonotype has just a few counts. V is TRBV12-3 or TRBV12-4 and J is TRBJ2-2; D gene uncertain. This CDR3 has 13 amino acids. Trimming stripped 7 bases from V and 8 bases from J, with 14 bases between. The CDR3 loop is CASTLGRTGELFF. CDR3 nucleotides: TGTGCCAGCACCCTAGGGCGAACGGGGGAGCTGTTTTTT.